Listed below are T cell receptor beta chains from one sample, sequenced in a study of blood T cell repertoires in COVID-19. Assay: immunoSEQ multiplex PCR; the TCRdb copy retains only in-frame clones and omits some. Here the sample spans some 42,000 clones, 77% being singletons. Sequencing input: peripheral blood. All receptors derive from a woman in her 70s with acute or convalescent COVID-19. The CDR3 runs from the conserved cysteine through the conserved F or W. The D gene is left open where the match is weak. Clone size is given for some rows only: seen once, a few or many times, or a class if the clone is expanded.

TRBV5-1	TRBJ2-3	NA	15	NA	CASSLSISGTDTQYF	TGCGCCAGCAGCTTGTCAATATCGGGCACAGATACGCAGTATTTT
TRBV5-1	TRBJ1-4	NA	16	few	CASSGLGVETNEKLFF	TGCGCCAGCAGCGGTCTAGGGGTGGAGACTAATGAAAAACTGTTTTTT
TRBV19	TRBJ1-1	TRBD1	14	many	CASSSGTANTEAFF	TGTGCCAGTAGTAGCGGGACAGCGAACACTGAAGCTTTCTTT
TRBV6-5	TRBJ2-1	TRBD1	13	NA	CASSFGDSNEQFF	TGTGCCAGCAGCTTTGGGGACAGCAATGAGCAGTTCTTC
TRBV7-9	TRBJ1-1	TRBD1	14	once	CASTPQGANTEAFF	TGTGCCAGCACCCCACAGGGGGCGAACACTGAAGCTTTCTTT
TRBV5-5	TRBJ2-1	NA	15	NA	CASYPTGTPGMGQFF	TGTGCCAGCTACCCAACCGGGACTCCCGGAATGGGGCAGTTCTTC
TRBV12-3/TRBV12-4	TRBJ2-5	NA	13	NA	CASTPGYRETQYF	TGTGCCAGCACCCCGGGGTACAGAGAGACCCAGTACTTC
TRBV21-1	TRBJ1-6	NA	16	NA	CASSQIGDRANSPLHF	TGTGCCAGCAGCCAAATCGGAGACAGGGCGAATTCACCCCTCCACTTT
TRBV10-3	TRBJ2-2	TRBD1	15	NA	CAISGQGARAGELFF	TGTGCCATCAGTGGGCAGGGGGCGCGTGCCGGGGAGCTGTTTTTT
TRBV28	TRBJ2-1	NA	16	NA	CASSFLSASSHNEQFF	TGTGCCAGCAGTTTCCTCAGCGCCAGCTCTCACAATGAGCAGTTCTTC
TRBV12-3/TRBV12-4	TRBJ1-2	TRBD1	13	NA	CASSQQGASGYTF	TGTGCCAGCAGCCAACAGGGGGCGAGCGGCTACACCTTC
TRBV5-1	TRBJ1-1	NA	14	few	CASSLRGGDTEAFF	TGCGCCAGCAGCTTGAGAGGGGGAGACACTGAAGCTTTCTTT
TRBV19	TRBJ2-3	NA	12	NA	CASSTLGDTQYF	TGTGCCAGTAGTACACTAGGAGATACGCAGTATTTT
TRBV6-6	TRBJ1-3	TRBD1	14	few	CASSSGQGGNTIYF	TGTGCCAGCAGCTCAGGACAGGGAGGAAACACCATATATTTT
TRBV7-3	TRBJ2-3	NA	12	NA	CASGLVRDTQYF	TGTGCCAGCGGTTTAGTGAGAGATACGCAGTATTTT
TRBV12-3/TRBV12-4	TRBJ1-2	NA	13	NA	CASSGQINYGYTF	TGTGCCAGCAGCGGACAGATTAACTATGGCTACACCTTC
TRBV15	TRBJ1-2	NA	14	NA	CATSRDRVNYGYTF	TGTGCCACCAGCAGAGACAGGGTGAACTATGGCTACACCTTC
TRBV5-8	TRBJ2-3	TRBD2	16	NA	CASSQAGTSGPDTQYF	TGTGCCAGCAGCCAAGCCGGGACTAGCGGTCCAGATACGCAGTATTTT
TRBV7-3	TRBJ1-3	NA	17	NA	CASSLTAGGPSGNTIYF	TGTGCCAGCAGCCTTACGGCGGGGGGCCCCTCTGGAAACACCATATATTTT
TRBV7-9	TRBJ1-2	NA	15	NA	CASSLVDSQVDGYTF	TGTGCCAGCAGCTTAGTCGACAGCCAAGTGGATGGCTACACCTTC
TRBV2	TRBJ1-5	NA	13	NA	CASSQEGNQPQHF	TGTGCCAGCAGCCAGGAGGGCAATCAGCCCCAGCATTTT
TRBV6-5	TRBJ2-1	TRBD2	14	NA	CASRTSAPYNEQFF	TGTGCCAGCAGAACTAGCGCCCCCTACAATGAGCAGTTCTTC
TRBV5-6	TRBJ1-6	TRBD1	16	once	CASSQFGTGLNSPLHF	TGTGCCAGCAGCCAATTTGGGACAGGGCTTAATTCACCCCTCCACTTT
TRBV29-1	TRBJ1-2	NA	12	NA	CSVGGQNYGYTF	TGCAGCGTTGGCGGACAGAACTATGGCTACACCTTC
TRBV4-2	TRBJ1-2	NA	14	NA	CASSQDSANYGYTF	TGTGCCAGCAGCCAAGACTCAGCTAACTATGGCTACACCTTC
TRBV27	TRBJ1-5	NA	13	NA	CASSLSKRERQHF	TGTGCCAGCAGTTTATCGAAGAGGGAGCGACAGCATTTT
TRBV19	TRBJ2-1	NA	13	NA	CASRAAGARRRFF	TGTGCCAGTAGAGCCGCAGGGGCTCGACGAAGGTTCTTC
TRBV7-8	TRBJ2-7	TRBD2	16	NA	CASSPLLADAAYEQYF	TGTGCCAGCAGCCCCCTACTAGCGGATGCTGCCTACGAGCAGTACTTC
TRBV7-2	TRBJ2-7	NA	14	NA	CASRPQGKAYEQYF	TGTGCCAGCAGGCCACAGGGTAAGGCCTACGAGCAGTACTTC
TRBV3-1/TRBV3-2	TRBJ1-2	NA	12	NA	CASSIRGGGYTF	TGTGCCAGCAGTATCAGGGGCGGTGGCTACACCTTC
TRBV19	TRBJ2-1	NA	12	NA	CASKDLAEEQFF	TGTGCCAGTAAAGATCTAGCTGAAGAGCAGTTCTTC